This T cell receptor (beta chain) was sequenced during a study of T cell responses to AZD1222 COVID-19 vaccine. Trimming removed 0 bases from V and 5 bases from J, with 12 bases in between. CDR3 length: 15 residues. Germline CDR1 reads SGHRS; CDR2 reads YFSETQ. Sequencing used immunoSEQ multiplex PCR; TCRdb keeps in-frame clones, though not all of them. The profile shows over 100,000 clones, around 90% of them singletons. Notes on the study in general: CD4 TCRs covered the whole spike, strongest at regions 160-218 and 743-854.

For this clone: As yet, its antigen is unknown.

Sequencing was performed on peripheral blood, taken on day 0 of AZD1222 vaccination. This clonotype originated in an adult in good health. The genes are TRBV5-1 and TRBJ2-1; maybe TRBD2 (7 bases). CDR3 nucleotide sequence: TGCGCCAGCAGCTTGGCCGGGGGGCGAGACAATGAGCAGTTCTTC. Its protein is CASSLAGGRDNEQFF.